Described below is a single T cell receptor beta chain sequence and its context. The target antigen is unknown. The read gets to within 3 residues of the CDR3 end, and the germline J gene fills in the rest. Unstimulated regulatory T cells (CD4+CD25+CD127-), CD4+CD25- non-regulatory cells, CD4 and CD8 cells were FACS-sorted from thawed PBMCs. This record belongs to a study of Tregs in tolerant kidney transplant recipients. Sequencing used immunoSEQ multiplex PCR; TCRdb keeps in-frame clones, though not all of them. The data include approximately 50,000 clones; the top ten clones carry about 0.76%. With V trimmed by 2 bases and J by 8 bases, 3 bases remained unmatched. The germline CDR1 and CDR2 sequences are MNHEY and SVGEGT. This CDR3 has 15 amino acids. Overall study findings and caveats: Few patients were studied, so findings need validation in larger groups.

The chain links TRBV6-2 or TRBV6-3 to TRBJ2-1; 13 nucleotides agree with TRBD2. The receptor was derived from a human donor who received a combined kidney and bone marrow transplant. This sample comprised CD4+ T cells from blood, obtained before the transplant. CDR3 bases read: TGTGCCAGCAGTTACCGGACTAGCGGGAGTGATGAG. Translated, it gives CASSYRTSGSDE. The complete CDR3 sequence is CASSYRTSGSDEQFF.